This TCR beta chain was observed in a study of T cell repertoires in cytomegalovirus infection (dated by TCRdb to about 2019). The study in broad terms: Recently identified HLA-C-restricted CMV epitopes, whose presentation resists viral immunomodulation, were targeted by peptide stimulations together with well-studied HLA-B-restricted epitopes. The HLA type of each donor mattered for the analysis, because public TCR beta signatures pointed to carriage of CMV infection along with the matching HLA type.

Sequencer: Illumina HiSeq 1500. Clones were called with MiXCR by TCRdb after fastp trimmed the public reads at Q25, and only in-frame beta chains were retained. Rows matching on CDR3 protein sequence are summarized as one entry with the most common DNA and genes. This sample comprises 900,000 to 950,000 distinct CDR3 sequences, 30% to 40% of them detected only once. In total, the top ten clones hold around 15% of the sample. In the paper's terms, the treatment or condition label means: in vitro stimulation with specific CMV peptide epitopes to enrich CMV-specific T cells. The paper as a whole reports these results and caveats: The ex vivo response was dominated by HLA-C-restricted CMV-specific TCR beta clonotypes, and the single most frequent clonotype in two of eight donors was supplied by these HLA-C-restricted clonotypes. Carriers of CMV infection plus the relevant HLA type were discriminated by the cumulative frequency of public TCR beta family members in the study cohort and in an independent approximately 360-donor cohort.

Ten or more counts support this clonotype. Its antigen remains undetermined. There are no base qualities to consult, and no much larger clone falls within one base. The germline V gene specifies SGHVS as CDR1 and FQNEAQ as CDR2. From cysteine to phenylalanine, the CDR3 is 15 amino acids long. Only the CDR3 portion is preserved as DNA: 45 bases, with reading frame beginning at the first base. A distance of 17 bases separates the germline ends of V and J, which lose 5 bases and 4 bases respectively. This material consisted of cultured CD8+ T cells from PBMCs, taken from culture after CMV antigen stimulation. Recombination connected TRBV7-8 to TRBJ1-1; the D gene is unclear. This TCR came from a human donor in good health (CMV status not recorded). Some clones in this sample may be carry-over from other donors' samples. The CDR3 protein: CASSIWTPPSTEAFF. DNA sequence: TGTGCCAGCAGCATCTGGACCCCCCCTTCCACTGAAGCTTTCTTT.